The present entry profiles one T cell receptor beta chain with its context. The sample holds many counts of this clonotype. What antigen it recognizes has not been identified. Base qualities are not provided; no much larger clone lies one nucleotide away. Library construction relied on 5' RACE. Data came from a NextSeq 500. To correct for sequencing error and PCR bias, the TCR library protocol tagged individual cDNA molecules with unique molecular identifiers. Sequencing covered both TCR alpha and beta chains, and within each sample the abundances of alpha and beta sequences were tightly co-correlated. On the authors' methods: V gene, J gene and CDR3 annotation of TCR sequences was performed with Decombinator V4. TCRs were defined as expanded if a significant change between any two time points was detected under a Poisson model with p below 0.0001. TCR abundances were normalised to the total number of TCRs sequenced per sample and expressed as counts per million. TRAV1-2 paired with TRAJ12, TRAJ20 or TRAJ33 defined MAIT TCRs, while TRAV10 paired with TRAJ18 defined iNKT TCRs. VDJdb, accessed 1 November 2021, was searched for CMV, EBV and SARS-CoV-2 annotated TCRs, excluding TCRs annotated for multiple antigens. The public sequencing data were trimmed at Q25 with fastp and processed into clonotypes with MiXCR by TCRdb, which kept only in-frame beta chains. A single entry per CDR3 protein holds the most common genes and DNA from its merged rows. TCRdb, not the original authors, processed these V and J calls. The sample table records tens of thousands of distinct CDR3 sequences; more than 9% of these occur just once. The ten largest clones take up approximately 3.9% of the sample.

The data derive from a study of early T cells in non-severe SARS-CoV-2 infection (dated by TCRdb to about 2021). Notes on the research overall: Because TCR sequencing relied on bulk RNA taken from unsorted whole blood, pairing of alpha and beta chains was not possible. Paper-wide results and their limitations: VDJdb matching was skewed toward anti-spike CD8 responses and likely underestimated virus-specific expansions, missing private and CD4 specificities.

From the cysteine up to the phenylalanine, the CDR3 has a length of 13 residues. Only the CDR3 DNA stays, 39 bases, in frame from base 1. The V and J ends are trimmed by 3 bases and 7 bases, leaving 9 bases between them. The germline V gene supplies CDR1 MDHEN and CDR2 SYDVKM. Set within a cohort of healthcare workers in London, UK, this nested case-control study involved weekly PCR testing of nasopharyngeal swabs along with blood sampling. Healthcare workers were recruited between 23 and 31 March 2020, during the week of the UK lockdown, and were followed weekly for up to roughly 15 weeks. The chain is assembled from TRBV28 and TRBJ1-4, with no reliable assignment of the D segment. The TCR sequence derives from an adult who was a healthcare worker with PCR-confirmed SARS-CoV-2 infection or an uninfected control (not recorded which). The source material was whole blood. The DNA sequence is TGTGCCAGCAGTTTGAGGCAGGTTGAAAAACTGTTTTTT. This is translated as CASSLRQVEKLFF.